A selection of T cell receptor beta chains follows, all from one sample in a study of blood T cell repertoires in COVID-19. Profiling relied on immunoSEQ multiplex PCR, and the TCRdb table lists in-frame clones only, not all of them. Of a few hundred thousand clones listed, roughly 80% are singletons. What was sequenced was peripheral blood. These receptors all come from a young woman with acute or convalescent COVID-19. CDR3s include the opening cysteine and the closing phenylalanine or tryptophan. The order of the fields is J gene, V gene, clone size, D gene, CDR3 protein, CDR3 DNA. A D gene is named only where the DNA matches it firmly. Not all rows give a size; the values are once, few, many and, for expanded clones, a class.

>TRBJ2-4|TRBV5-6|NA|TRBD1
CASSLLGQKLNIQYF
TGTGCCAGCAGCTTGTTGGGACAGAAACTAAACATTCAGTACTTC
>TRBJ1-2|TRBV30|NA|TRBD1
CAWSQGQGYGYTF
TGTGCCTGGAGTCAAGGACAGGGCTATGGCTACACCTTC
>TRBJ1-5|TRBV28|NA|NA
CASSLYSLSNNQPQHF
TGTGCCAGCAGTTTATATTCTCTCTCTAACAATCAGCCCCAGCATTTT
>TRBJ2-3|TRBV10-1|once|NA
CASSPETGGGSTDTQYF
TGCGCCAGCAGTCCTGAGACGGGGGGCGGTAGCACAGATACGCAGTATTTT
>TRBJ1-2|TRBV28|NA|TRBD1
CASSPGTGGWGYTF
TGTGCCAGCAGTCCCGGGACAGGGGGCTGGGGCTACACCTTC
>TRBJ2-7|TRBV13|few|NA
CASSHSYEQYF
TGTGCCAGCAGCCATTCCTACGAGCAGTACTTC
>TRBJ2-7|TRBV5-1|many|NA
CASSLGSSRGRLEPYEQYF
TGCGCCAGCAGCTTGGGGTCCAGTAGGGGCCGTTTAGAGCCCTACGAGCAGTACTTC
>TRBJ2-6|TRBV18|NA|NA
CASSPASSSGANVLTF
TGTGCCAGCTCACCAGCCTCCAGCTCTGGGGCCAACGTCCTGACTTTC
>TRBJ2-7|TRBV6-5|NA|NA
CATRRAFFYEQYF
TGTGCCACCCGGAGGGCGTTCTTCTACGAGCAGTACTTC
>TRBJ1-1|TRBV27|NA|NA
CASSTRAPGGSTEAFF
TGTGCCAGCAGTACCCGGGCCCCCGGCGGGAGCACTGAAGCTTTCTTT
>TRBJ1-4|TRBV7-9|NA|NA
CASSEGQGYEKLFF
TGTGCCAGCAGCGAGGGTCAGGGGTATGAAAAACTGTTTTTT
>TRBJ2-1|TRBV5-4|NA|TRBD2
CASSRSGNSYNEQFF
TGTGCCAGCAGCCGGAGCGGGAACTCCTACAATGAGCAGTTCTTC
>TRBJ2-7|TRBV5-5|few|NA
CASSLVGGPSYEQYF
TGTGCCAGCAGCTTGGTGGGAGGCCCATCCTACGAGCAGTACTTC
>TRBJ2-1|TRBV3-1/TRBV3-2|NA|NA
CASSQARSGPGTNEQFF
TGTGCCAGCAGCCAAGCCCGAAGCGGACCAGGCACGAATGAGCAGTTCTTC
>TRBJ1-6|TRBV19|NA|TRBD1
CASSPGQGWTPLHF
TGTGCCAGTAGTCCCGGACAGGGATGGACACCCCTCCACTTT
>TRBJ2-2|TRBV6-2/TRBV6-3|NA|TRBD1
CASSRQGTGELFF
TGTGCCAGCAGTCGACAGGGGACCGGGGAGCTGTTTTTT
>TRBJ1-5|TRBV28|few|NA
CASSLIRGRPFNQPQHF
TGTGCCAGCAGTTTAATCCGCGGCAGACCTTTCAATCAGCCCCAGCATTTT
>TRBJ1-3|TRBV10-3|NA|TRBD1
CAISGKGQGLPGNTIYF
TGTGCCATCAGTGGCAAAGGACAGGGCCTCCCTGGAAACACCATATATTTT
>TRBJ1-1|TRBV11-2|NA|NA
CASSHGQKTEAFF
TGTGCCAGCAGCCACGGACAGAAGACTGAAGCTTTCTTT
>TRBJ1-5|TRBV9|NA|TRBD1
CASSQGGNSNQPQHF
TGTGCCAGCAGTCAGGGGGGCAATAGCAATCAGCCCCAGCATTTT
>TRBJ2-7|TRBV11-2|NA|TRBD1
CASSSQTGTDPYEQYF
TGTGCCAGCAGCTCACAGACCGGGACAGACCCCTACGAGCAGTACTTC
>TRBJ1-1|TRBV3-1/TRBV3-2|NA|NA
CASSYGQLEAFF
TGTGCCAGCAGCTATGGACAGCTTGAAGCTTTCTTT
>TRBJ2-5|TRBV6-2/TRBV6-3|once|NA
CASSYTGGQETQYF
TGTGCCAGCAGTTACACCGGGGGCCAAGAGACCCAGTACTTC
>TRBJ1-4|TRBV19|NA|NA
CASSKGDGREKLFF
TGTGCCAGTAGTAAAGGGGATGGTCGGGAAAAACTGTTTTTT
>TRBJ2-3|TRBV10-2|NA|NA
CASSEPGGGTDTQYF
TGCGCCAGCAGTGAGCCGGGCGGGGGCACAGATACGCAGTATTTT
>TRBJ1-6|TRBV5-1|NA|TRBD1
CASSKTGIDTYNSPLHF
TGCGCCAGCAGCAAGACAGGGATTGACACCTATAATTCACCCCTCCACTTT
>TRBJ2-1|TRBV9|many|NA
CASSVDGEVRDEQFF
TGTGCCAGCAGCGTAGATGGTGAGGTCCGGGATGAGCAGTTCTTC
>TRBJ1-2|TRBV23-1|NA|NA
CASSQPGTTYGYTF
TGCGCCAGCAGTCAGCCCGGGACAACGTATGGCTACACCTTC
>TRBJ1-3|TRBV6-6|NA|NA
CASSRDSQIRSGNTIYF
TGTGCCAGCAGTCGCGACAGCCAAATTCGCTCTGGAAACACCATATATTTT
>TRBJ1-2|TRBV6-6|NA|NA
CASSQTVGGYTF
TGTGCCAGCAGCCAGACAGTCGGTGGCTACACCTTC
>TRBJ1-1|TRBV28|NA|NA
CASSLGLYRTMNTEAFF
TGTGCCAGCAGTTTAGGGTTATACAGGACTATGAACACTGAAGCTTTCTTT
>TRBJ1-4|TRBV18|NA|NA
CASSSNAPGFNEKLFF
TGTGCCAGCTCATCAAATGCTCCCGGGTTTAATGAAAAACTGTTTTTT
>TRBJ2-7|TRBV5-4|NA|NA
CASSLFSTRYEQYF
TGTGCCAGCAGCTTGTTCTCCACTCGCTACGAGCAGTACTTC
>TRBJ2-3|TRBV2|NA|NA
CASTLLEGGPTDTQYF
TGTGCCAGCACCCTACTGGAGGGGGGGCCCACAGATACGCAGTATTTT
>TRBJ1-6|TRBV12-3/TRBV12-4|few|NA
CASRDRPNSPLHF
TGTGCCAGCAGAGACAGACCTAATTCACCCCTCCACTTT
>TRBJ1-4|TRBV5-8|NA|NA
CASSLGEGGRKLFF
TGTGCCAGCAGCTTGGGAGAGGGCGGGAGGAAACTGTTTTTT
>TRBJ2-4|TRBV11-2|NA|NA
CASSPDRGTKNIQYF
TGTGCCAGCAGCCCAGATCGGGGGACCAAAAACATTCAGTACTTC
>TRBJ2-2|TRBV5-6|NA|TRBD2
CASSLVETSYTGELFF
TGTGCCAGCAGCTTGGTGGAGACTAGCTACACCGGGGAGCTGTTTTTT
>TRBJ1-1|TRBV6-5|NA|NA
CASSYQGIGDTEAFF
TGTGCCAGCAGTTACCAGGGTATCGGTGACACTGAAGCTTTCTTT
>TRBJ2-3|TRBV4-2|NA|TRBD1
CASSQEITGGFSDTQYF
TGTGCCAGCAGCCAAGAAATCACAGGGGGCTTCTCAGATACGCAGTATTTT
>TRBJ1-2|TRBV13|NA|TRBD1
CASSLSQGEVYGYTF
TGTGCCAGCAGCCTCTCACAGGGGGAGGTTTATGGCTACACCTTC
>TRBJ1-4|TRBV19|NA|TRBD1
CASSRATGGNEKLFF
TGTGCCAGTAGTAGAGCGACAGGGGGCAATGAAAAACTGTTTTTT
>TRBJ2-7|TRBV30|few|NA
CAWSAGTGAYEQYF
TGTGCCTGGAGCGCCGGGACGGGGGCCTACGAGCAGTACTTC